The present entry profiles one T cell receptor beta chain with its context. The data derive from a study of blood T cell repertoires in COVID-19. Across the study: Whether acute or convalescent, the COVID-19 samples came from the United States, Italy and Spain. The analysed material was cDNA or gDNA that came from T cells, B-cell-depleted T cells, or PBMCs.

Authors' analysis steps: Amplified reference gene primers provided the basis for estimating nucleated cell counts. Produced via immunoSEQ multiplex PCR; TCRdb's table is partial and in-frame only. The V and J calls and the clone size are those of that table, but D and trimming were determined from the DNA. The sample lists 250,000 to 350,000 clones, 65% to 85% occurring once. The CDR3 has 11 residues. Between the trimmed V and J ends, which lost 3 bases and 6 bases, there was a span of 2 bases. The gene calls are TRBV12-3 or TRBV12-4 and TRBJ2-2; D is undetermined. The clonotype comes from an older person with COVID-19, enrolled during active disease. The sequencing input was peripheral blood. CDR3 protein: CASSFAGELFF. Written as DNA, the CDR3 is TGTGCCAGCAGTTTCGCCGGGGAGCTGTTTTTT.